Shown below are 25 T cell receptor beta chains from a single sample sequenced in a study of T cells expressing NK-cell markers (TCRdb year 2020). Library construction relied on 5' RACE. The data were produced on an Illumina HiSeq 2000. TCRdb reprocessed the public reads and reports one entry per CDR3 protein sequence, without DNA. The table of this sample itemizes 300,000 to 450,000 distinct CDR3 sequences. Clones ranked in the top ten supply 4% to 6.5% of the sample. Sequencing was done on a sample of blood T cells: a sorted CD56 or NKG2C T cell subset, CD4+ or CD8+ T cells, or bulk PBMC T cells (not recorded which). These receptors were taken from a man aged 18-75 years in good health.

The chain combines TRBV29-1 with TRBJ2-5; lacking DNA, the TRBD1 call made by TCRdb goes unchecked. Germline V CDR1 and CDR2: SQVTM, ANQGSEA. CDR3 size: 12 residues. The CDR3 spells CSVERTGETQYF.

V is TRBV11-2 and J is TRBJ2-1; absent DNA, TCRdb's TRBD2 call cannot be checked. The CDR3 length is 15 residues. Per germline, CDR1 SGHAT and CDR2 FQNNGV. The CDR3 region is CASSAGTSLYNEQFF.

The gene calls are TRBV6-5 and TRBJ1-2; the TCRdb call, TRBD1, lacks DNA for checking. There are 12 residues in the CDR3. CDR1 and CDR2 from the germline V gene are MNHEY and SVGAGI. The CDR3 spells CASSRGPLGYTF.

V and J are TRBV7-2 and TRBJ2-3; TCRdb calls TRBD1, which cannot be checked without DNA. The germline V gene encodes CDR1 SGHTA and CDR2 FQGNSA. The CDR3 length is 13 residues. The CDR3: CASTRPPASTQYF.

The chain has TRBV12-3 or TRBV12-4 and TRBJ1-5; TCRdb calls TRBD1, which cannot be checked without DNA. There are 13 residues in the CDR3. This CDR3 reads CASNQQGWQPQHF.

V is TRBV15 and J is TRBJ2-1; the TCRdb call, TRBD1, lacks DNA for checking. CDR3 length equals 19 residues. CDR1 and CDR2 from the germline V gene are LNHNV and YYDKDF (reference sequence). CDR3: CATSKSWDRELGYYNEQFF.

This chain links TRBV5-1 with TRBJ2-7; absent DNA, TCRdb's TRBD1 call cannot be checked. The CDR3 runs to 16 residues. From germline, CDR1 is SGHRS and CDR2 YFSETQ. The CDR3 here is CASSRIQGSGGYEQYF.

The CDR3 sequence: CASSEGQLAKNIQYF. The J gene is TRBJ2-4, the V gene TRBV2; with no DNA, the TCRdb D assignment of TRBD1 cannot be verified. The CDR3 covers 15 residues. In germline, CDR1 is SNHLY, CDR2 FYNNEI.

The chain uses TRBV5-1 and TRBJ2-1. This CDR3 comprises 14 residues. Germline V gene lookup returns CDR1 SGHRS and CDR2 YFSETQ. Here the CDR3 reads CASSLVGFEDEQFF.

The genes are TRBV6-8 and TRBJ2-7; TCRdb's assignment of TRBD1 cannot be checked, as there is no DNA. This CDR3 is built from 17 residues. Germline CDR1 and CDR2: MNHGY and SAAAGT. CDR3 sequence: CASSYYGGQVSSYEQYF.

The genes are TRBV5-5 and TRBJ1-1; checking the TCRdb D call of TRBD1 is not possible without DNA. CDR3 length equals 14 residues. CDR1 SGHKS and CDR2 YYEKEE come from the germline V gene (reference sequence). CDR3 sequence: CASSANPGIRQAFF.

The gene calls are TRBV11-2 and TRBJ2-1; TCRdb reports TRBD2, a call that lacks DNA to check it against. There are 19 residues in the CDR3. CDR1 SGHAT and CDR2 FQNNGV come from the germline V gene. The CDR3: CASSFIKSSGGAPYNEQFF.

J is TRBJ2-7 and V is TRBV12-3 or TRBV12-4; TCRdb's D gene call, TRBD1, goes unchecked for lack of DNA. The CDR3 has 14 residues. The CDR3 spells CASSRDRVFGEQYF.

The J gene is TRBJ1-2, the V gene TRBV7-9; TCRdb picks TRBD1, but there is no DNA to check that call. The CDR3 length is 15 residues. CDR1 and CDR2 (germline): SEHNR, FQNEAQ (reference sequence). The CDR3 here is CASSLTDQGGHGYTF.

The chain carries TRBV24-1 and TRBJ2-1; the TRBD1 assignment by TCRdb is unverifiable without DNA. This CDR3 region has 16 residues. The V gene's germline CDR1 is KGHDR and CDR2 SFDVKD. The CDR3 protein is CATSDPRGVVYNEQFF.

J is TRBJ2-3 and V is TRBV3-1; with no DNA, the TCRdb D assignment of TRBD1 cannot be verified. CDR1 LGHDT and CDR2 YNNKEL come from the germline V gene (reference sequence). This CDR3 is built from 15 residues. CDR3 sequence: CASSQAGARTDTQYF.

CDR3: CATSESGAVTGELFF. The chain is built from TRBV24-1 and TRBJ2-2; TCRdb selects TRBD1, and the lack of DNA leaves this call unchecked. The CDR3 extends over 15 amino acids. CDR1 and CDR2 (germline): KGHDR, SFDVKD.

CDR3 protein: CASSEAQTGRNTGELFF. This rearrangement joins TRBV2 to TRBJ2-2; TCRdb indicates TRBD1, and absent DNA this call remains unverified. The CDR3 totals 17 residues. Looked up from germline, CDR1 is SNHLY and CDR2 is FYNNEI.

The V and J genes are TRBV3-1 and TRBJ2-3; TCRdb proposes TRBD2, but this gene call is untestable without DNA. CDR1 is LGHDT, CDR2 YNNKEL, per germline (reference sequence). This CDR3 comprises 19 residues. The chain's CDR3 is CASSQKRGLAGGPTDTQYF.

This rearrangement joins TRBV27 to TRBJ2-2; TCRdb designates TRBD1, a call that cannot be tested without DNA. Germline values: CDR1 MNHEY, CDR2 SMNVEV (reference sequence). CDR3 length: 14 amino acids. CDR3 sequence reads: CASRMTGKTGELFF.

The chain employs TRBV20-1 and TRBJ1-3; the TCRdb call, TRBD1, lacks DNA for checking. The germline V gene has CDR1 DFQATT and CDR2 SNEGSKA (reference sequence). This CDR3 spans 15 amino acids. This chain's CDR3 is CSAKIVGVSGNTIYF.

The chain has TRBV2 and TRBJ2-5; TCRdb gives TRBD2 as the D gene, but with no DNA this cannot be confirmed. The CDR3 totals 16 residues. Looked up from germline, CDR1 is SNHLY and CDR2 is FYNNEI. The chain's CDR3 is CASSDRLAGGKETQYF.

The chain joins TRBV29-1 to TRBJ1-2. The germline V gene has CDR1 SQVTM and CDR2 ANQGSEA. This CDR3 spans 18 amino acids. The CDR3 here is CSVAKLTGNERVDYGYTF.

This chain connects TRBV4-1 to TRBJ2-3; the D call from TCRdb, TRBD2, cannot be confirmed without DNA. This CDR3 is built from 16 residues. CDR1 and CDR2 (germline): MGHRA, YSYEKL. CDR3: CASSQDPDLGPDTQYF.

The chain combines TRBV20-1 with TRBJ2-3; without DNA, the TCRdb call of TRBD2 cannot be checked. Germline lookup yields CDR1 DFQATT and CDR2 SNEGSKA (reference sequence). The CDR3 is 16 amino acids. The CDR3 sequence is CSAIAGGGWDADTQYF.